This TCR beta chain was captured by sequencing in a study of blood T cell repertoires in COVID-19 (dated by TCRdb to 2020 to 2021). In terms of the full investigation: Collaborator samples came from the United States, Italy and Spain and covered acute and convalescent phases of COVID-19. Where available, HLA class I and class II types were obtained from metadata supplied by the sample provider rather than from assay-based typing. A freely available public database, intended as a resource for researchers studying the immune response to SARS-CoV-2, is where the repertoires were released. The sample metadata nearly always contained a de-identified subject ID, COVID-19 status, age in years and sex. Subjects who had been exposed to COVID-19, were actively infected with it, or had recovered from it provided the deeply sampled blood TCRbeta repertoires that made up the dataset. The samples were drawn from the first 160 participants of the ongoing ImmuneRACE study and from 1,254 subjects provided by 6 global collaborators. The prospective study material was composed of cDNA or gDNA derived from T cells, B-cell-depleted T cells, or PBMCs.

Broad study findings and their caveats: The quantity of clinical and demographic metadata differed by source and by participant and was supplied without curation.

Regarding this clone: Its recognized antigen is unknown. One base away there is no much larger clone; base qualities are not given.

Between the V and J ends, shortened by 2 bases and 0 bases respectively, the junction contains 5 bases. The germline V gene specifies SGHRS as CDR1 and YFSETQ as CDR2. The cysteine opens and the phenylalanine closes a CDR3 of 13 amino acids. CDR3 DNA only is kept here, 39 bases in frame from base 1. TCRbeta CDR3 regions were amplified from genomic DNA using the immunoSEQ Assay, a bias-controlled multiplex PCR. The paper's data handling went like this. The number of nucleated cells in each sample was estimated from the amplification of reference gene primers within the assay. To quantify the absolute abundance of each unique TCRbeta CDR3 rearrangement, sequence reads were collapsed and filtered. For each sample, productive Simpson clonality was calculated as the square root of Simpson's diversity index over productive rearrangements. The immuneACCESS repertoire file appears here via TCRdb, limited to in-frame rearrangements. These files lack a portion of the clones; in checked studies, under half of the deficit traces to unresolved V genes, and the cause of the others is not known. V and J calls and clone size come straight from that table; D and trimming were deduced from the DNA. This sample is represented by 150,000 to 200,000 clones; 70% to 90% of them were singletons. Of the sample, roughly a fifth is held by the ten largest clones.

Collaborating institutions collected whole blood in K2EDTA tubes following their own protocols. For TCRbeta analysis, collaborators shipped samples in one of three forms: frozen whole blood, isolated PBMCs, or DNA extracted from either of those sample types. The specimen was peripheral blood. The receptor comes from a man aged 55 to 70 with active or convalescent COVID-19. The V and J segments used are TRBV5-1 and TRBJ1-1; too little of a D gene remains to name it. The nucleotide sequence reads TGCGCCAGCAGCTTCAGGTTGAACACTGAAGCTTTCTTT. Its protein product is CASSFRLNTEAFF.